One sample yielded the 18 T cell receptor beta chains listed below, sequenced in a study of blood T cell repertoires in COVID-19 (dated by TCRdb to about 2020). Libraries were built with the immunoSEQ multiplex PCR assay. The clones in this table, taken by TCRdb from immuneACCESS, are in-frame only. Not every clone is retained; where verified, under half of the shortfall comes from an unresolved V gene, and the cause of the rest is unknown. For this sample the table gives 250,000 to 300,000 clones, of which about 87% were detected only once. Of the sample, 3.7% falls within the top ten clones. Sequenced material: peripheral blood. Receptors originate from a woman between 40 and 50 years old with acute or convalescent COVID-19.

The rearrangement links TRBV6-5 to TRBJ1-5, with 12 bases identical to TRBD1. The germline V gene encodes CDR1 MNHEY and CDR2 SVGAGI. V shed 5 bases, J shed 5 bases, and the junction held 4 bases outside the gene matches. The CDR3 is 15 residues long. The CDR3 is CASSPGTGGYQPQHF. The DNA of the CDR3 is TGTGCCAGCAGTCCCGGGACAGGGGGCTATCAGCCCCAGCATTTT.

The V call is TRBV3-1 (or the pseudogene TRBV3-2), the J call TRBJ1-2; TRBD1 aligns across 8 bases. The CDR3 contains 14 residues. The germline gives CDR1 LGHDT, CDR2 YNNKEL (reference sequence). The J segment lost 1 base and the V segment lost 4 bases, leaving 2 bases of the junction unmatched. The DNA for the CDR3 is TGTGCCAGCAGCCCGACAGGGGATAACTATGGCTACACCTTC. This encodes CASSPTGDNYGYTF.

The chain links TRBV24-1 to TRBJ2-1, with D unclear. The CDR3 is 15 residues long. Between the trimmed V and J ends, which lost 3 bases and 3 bases, there was a span of 11 bases. The germline V gene encodes CDR1 KGHDR and CDR2 SFDVKD. CDR3: CATSDGSSLYNEQFF. CDR3 DNA: TGTGCCACCAGTGATGGAAGTAGCCTCTACAATGAGCAGTTCTTC.

The rearrangement links TRBV4-1 to TRBJ2-3; no clear D. This CDR3 is built from 13 residues. Trimming took off 0 bases at V and 5 bases at J, with 6 bases between the two ends. Germline loops: CDR1 MGHRA, CDR2 YSYEKL. CDR3 DNA: TGCGCCAGCAGCCAAGATGGCATAGATACGCAGTATTTT. Translated, it gives CASSQDGIDTQYF.

The rearrangement uses TRBV10-1 and TRBJ1-6, with D possibly being TRBD1 (6 bases). This CDR3 region has 16 residues. From germline, CDR1 is WNHNN and CDR2 SYGVQD (reference sequence). The V gene lost 10 bases and the J gene lost 6 bases, with 22 bases spanning the gap. The CDR3 coding sequence is TGCGCCAACCTCACCTCCCCGGGACATCGTAATTCACCCCTCCACTTT. It specifies CANLTSPGHRNSPLHF.

The V and J genes are TRBV6-5 and TRBJ1-2, with TRBD1 matching 8 bases. Germline V lookup: CDR1 MNHEY, CDR2 SVGAGI. The CDR3 consists of 15 residues. Trimming at V came to 1 base and at J to 2 bases, leaving 3 bases not matched to a gene. The CDR3 protein is CASSYWRDRNYGYTF. The CDR3 DNA is TGTGCCAGCAGTTACTGGCGGGACAGGAACTATGGCTACACCTTC.

The chain couples TRBV3-1 (or the pseudogene TRBV3-2) to TRBJ1-3; 7 nucleotides align to TRBD1. Trimming at V came to 0 bases and at J to 0 bases, leaving 8 bases not matched to a gene. The germline V gene encodes CDR1 LGHDT and CDR2 YNNKEL (reference sequence). This CDR3 comprises 18 residues. DNA for the CDR3: TGTGCCAGCAGCCAAGAATCAGTAGGGGGCCACTCTGGAAACACCATATATTTT. Translating gives CASSQESVGGHSGNTIYF.

The CDR3 DNA sequence: TGCGCCAGCAGCCAATGGGGGGGACAGGGAAATGAAAAACTGTTTTTT. Translation gives CASSQWGGQGNEKLFF. The chain combines TRBV4-1 with TRBJ1-4; 9 nucleotides line up with TRBD1. Germline CDR1 MGHRA, CDR2 YSYEKL. The length of the CDR3 is 16 residues. With V trimmed by 2 bases and J by 5 bases, 6 bases remained unmatched.

The chain joins TRBV7-2 to TRBJ2-3, with 14 nucleotides matching TRBD2. The trim removed 5 bases at V and 4 bases at J, leaving 2 bases unmatched. This CDR3 spans 15 amino acids. The V gene's germline CDR1 is SGHTA and CDR2 FQGNSA. The CDR3 region is CASSRLAGGSDTQYF. The CDR3 coding sequence is TGTGCCAGCAGCAGACTAGCGGGGGGGTCAGATACGCAGTATTTT.

V is TRBV29-1 and J is TRBJ2-3; TRBD1 matches at 9 bases. Germline CDR1 is SQVTM and CDR2 is ANQGSEA. This CDR3 contains 14 residues. V shed 4 bases, J shed 8 bases, and the junction held 10 bases outside the gene matches. The CDR3 DNA reads as TGCAGCGTTGGACAGGGGGGGATTGTCGTTACGCAGTATTTT. This sequence encodes CSVGQGGIVVTQYF.

CDR3 bases: TGTGCCAGCAGTTTAGAAGCTCGTCAGCCCCAGCATTTT. This gives the protein CASSLEARQPQHF. The chain has TRBV12-3 or TRBV12-4 and TRBJ1-5; D unresolved. The germline V and J ends were trimmed by 1 base and 6 bases, with 7 bases remaining between them. The CDR3 totals 13 residues.

The chain links TRBV27 to TRBJ2-1, with 11 bases fitting TRBD2. J lost 4 bases, V lost 2 bases, and 10 bases had no gene match. This CDR3 contains 18 residues. Germline V gene lookup returns CDR1 MNHEY and CDR2 SMNVEV (reference sequence). This CDR3 reads CASSLLGASGGMYNEQFF. The CDR3 nucleotides are TGTGCCAGCAGTTTACTTGGGGCTAGCGGGGGGATGTACAATGAGCAGTTCTTC.

The J gene is TRBJ2-5, the V gene TRBV7-2; 9 positions agree with TRBD2. The CDR3 covers 16 residues. V lost 4 bases and J lost 5; bases outside the gene matches: 11. CDR1 SGHTA and CDR2 FQGNSA come from the germline V gene. As DNA, the CDR3 is TGTGCCAGCAGCTACTCGCGGGGGGGCCTGTCGGAGACCCAGTACTTC. This sequence encodes CASSYSRGGLSETQYF. The whole variable domain, filled in from reference TRBV7-2 and TRBJ2-5, reads GAGVSQSPSNKVTEKGKDVELRCDPISGHTALYWYRQSLGQGLEFLIYFQGNSAPDKSGLPSDRFSAERTGGSVSTLTIQRTQQEDSAVYLCASSYSRGGLSETQYFGPGTRLLVL.

This chain joins TRBV7-2 and TRBJ2-6; TRBD2 aligns across 9 bases. CDR1 and CDR2 (germline): SGHTA, FQGNSA. The V gene end was trimmed by 3 bases and the J gene end by 1 base; junction bases not matched to a gene: 10. CDR3 length equals 19 residues. This chain's CDR3 is CASSFPKILAGSGANVLTF. For the CDR3, the DNA is TGTGCCAGCAGCTTTCCGAAAATCCTAGCGGGGTCTGGGGCCAACGTCCTGACTTTC.

V is TRBV7-8 and J is TRBJ1-1; 7 bases fit TRBD1. CDR1 and CDR2 (germline): SGHVS, FQNEAQ. There are 18 residues in the CDR3. Trimming cost V 1 base and J 5 bases; bases outside gene matches: 16. The chain's CDR3 is CASSLGGLPVRGRTEAFF. CDR3 nucleotide sequence: TGTGCCAGCAGCTTAGGAGGGTTACCCGTCAGGGGGAGGACTGAAGCTTTCTTT.

The chain is built from TRBV9 and TRBJ1-4; TRBD1 matches 7 bases. The CDR3 runs 12 residues. V lost 4 bases and J lost 7; bases outside the gene matches: 1. In germline, CDR1 is SGDLS, CDR2 YYNGEE. CDR3 nucleotides: TGTGCCAGCAGCAGACAGGGTGAAAAACTGTTTTTT. It is translated as CASSRQGEKLFF.

The chain is built from TRBV5-4 and TRBJ1-2, with D tentatively TRBD1 (6 bases). The V end lost 1 base, the J end lost 1 base, and 8 bases lay between the germline ends. Per the germline V gene, CDR1 is SGHNT and CDR2 is YYREEE (reference sequence). CDR3 length: 14 residues. As DNA, the CDR3 is TGTGCCAGCAGCTTGACAGGGATTAACTATGGCTACACCTTC. Protein: CASSLTGINYGYTF.

This clone showed up just once. The V gene is TRBV19, the J gene TRBJ1-6; 8 bases align to TRBD1. The germline CDR1 and CDR2 sequences are LNHDA and SQIVND (reference sequence). J lost 6 bases, V lost 5 bases, and 6 bases had no gene match. CDR3 length equals 15 residues. The CDR3 loop reads CASSRPDRGNSPLHF. The CDR3, as DNA: TGTGCCAGTAGTCGCCCAGACAGGGGTAATTCACCCCTCCACTTT.